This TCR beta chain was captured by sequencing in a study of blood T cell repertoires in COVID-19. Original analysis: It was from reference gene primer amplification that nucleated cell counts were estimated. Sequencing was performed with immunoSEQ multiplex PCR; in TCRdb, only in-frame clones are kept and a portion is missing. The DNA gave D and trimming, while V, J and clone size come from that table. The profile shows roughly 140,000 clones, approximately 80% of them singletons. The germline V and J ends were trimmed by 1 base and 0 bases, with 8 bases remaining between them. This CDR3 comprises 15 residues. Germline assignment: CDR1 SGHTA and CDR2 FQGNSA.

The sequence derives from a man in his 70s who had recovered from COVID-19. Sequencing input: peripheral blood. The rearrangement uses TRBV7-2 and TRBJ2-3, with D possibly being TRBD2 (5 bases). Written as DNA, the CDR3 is TGTGCCAGCAGCTTAGGGAGGTTCAGCACAGATACGCAGTATTTT. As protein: CASSLGRFSTDTQYF. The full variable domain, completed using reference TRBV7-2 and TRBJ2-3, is GAGVSQSPSNKVTEKGKDVELRCDPISGHTALYWYRQSLGQGLEFLIYFQGNSAPDKSGLPSDRFSAERTGGSVSTLTIQRTQQEDSAVYLCASSLGRFSTDTQYFGPGTRLTVL.